The 20 T cell receptor beta chains below come from one sample, sequenced in a study of memory CD4+ T cells and cytomegalovirus serostatus. The assay was immunoSEQ multiplex PCR, and TCRdb's table has in-frame clones only and misses some. The sample holds 48,000 or so clones, more than 70% seen once. Single viable CD3+CD4+CD8-CD45RO+ cells were sorted as the memory CD4+ T cells. Sequenced sample: memory CD4+ T cells from blood. The source is an adult in good health and CMV-seronegative.

This clone was found a few times. The V call is TRBV19, the J call TRBJ2-7; D is perhaps TRBD2 (6 bases). The CDR3 is made up of 14 amino acids. V was cut by 2 bases and J by 7 bases, with 15 bases left in between. From germline, CDR1 is LNHDA and CDR2 SQIVND (reference sequence). CDR3 sequence: CASSITSGLGEQYF. The DNA of the CDR3 is TGTGCCAGTAGTATAACCAGCGGGCTGGGGGAGCAGTACTTC.

The chain recombines TRBV2 with TRBJ2-7; TRBD2 matches at 12 bases. The CDR3 loop spans 15 amino acids. Germline CDR1 SNHLY, CDR2 FYNNEI. V dropped 2 bases and J dropped 5; count of bases not matched to a gene: 4. The CDR3: CASSESSGGANEQYF. The CDR3 region has the DNA TGTGCCAGCAGTGAATCTAGCGGGGGGGCCAACGAGCAGTACTTC.

The count of this clone is one. This chain connects TRBV10-1 to TRBJ2-1; 8 bases match TRBD1. Germline CDR1 WNHNN, CDR2 SYGVQD (reference sequence). J was trimmed by 7 bases and V by 5 bases; bases with no gene match: 7. The CDR3 totals 14 residues. The CDR3 loop reads CASSNRDRRNEQFF. The CDR3 region has the DNA TGCGCCAGCAGTAATCGGGACAGGAGGAATGAGCAGTTCTTC.

The V gene is TRBV18, the J gene TRBJ2-5; D remains unclear. The end of the DNA is better explained by TRBJ2-7, so the J call may be wrong. Per germline, CDR1 KGHSH and CDR2 LQKENI. The CDR3 loop spans 12 amino acids. CDR3 sequence: CASSHSGDEQYF. As DNA, the CDR3 is TGTGCCAGCTCACACTCGGGTGACGAGCAGTACTTC.

For the CDR3, the DNA is TGTGCCAGCAGCCAGGAAATCAGGGGGCAGGCTGGGGCCAACGTCCTGACTTTC. Translated, it gives CASSQEIRGQAGANVLTF. The gene calls are TRBV4-2 and TRBJ2-6; 8 bases are shared with TRBD1. J gave up 2 bases and V 3 bases, and 9 bases lay outside the gene matches. Germline V CDR1 and CDR2: LGHNA, YNFKEQ. The CDR3 contains 18 residues.

V usage is TRBV2 and J usage is TRBJ2-6; D not resolved. The V and J ends lost 4 bases and 0 bases respectively, with 7 bases between them. CDR1 is SNHLY, CDR2 FYNNEI, per germline. The CDR3 consists of 15 residues. The CDR3, as DNA: TGTGCCAGCAGTGCGCGCGCCTCTGGGGCCAACGTCCTGACTTTC. Translation gives CASSARASGANVLTF.

This chain connects TRBV19 to TRBJ1-1; maybe TRBD1 (6 bases). The germline gives CDR1 LNHDA, CDR2 SQIVND (reference sequence). The V end lost 7 bases, the J end lost 5 bases, and 14 bases lay between the germline ends. CDR3 length equals 13 residues. CDR3 region: CASNLRGKTEAFF. CDR3 in DNA: TGTGCCAGTAACCTAAGGGGGAAAACTGAAGCTTTCTTT. The complete variable domain, with remaining parts taken from reference TRBV19 and TRBJ1-1, reads DGGITQSPKYLFRKEGQNVTLSCEQNLNHDAMYWYRQDPGQGLRLIYYSQIVNDFQKGDIAEGYSVSREKKESFPLTVTSAQKNPTAFYLCASNLRGKTEAFFGQGTRLTVV.

The sample holds one count of this clone. V gene TRBV5-6 combines with J gene TRBJ1-1, with TRBD1 as a possible D gene (5 bases). V was shortened by 0 bases and J by 6 bases, with 9 bases between the two germline ends. There are 13 residues in the CDR3. Germline V gene data show CDR1 as SGHDT and CDR2 as YYEEEE. CDR3 protein: CASSLGGRAEAFF. CDR3 nucleotides: TGTGCCAGCAGCTTGGGGGGCAGGGCTGAAGCTTTCTTT.

This chain links TRBV29-1 with TRBJ2-3; 12 nucleotides match TRBD2. CDR1 and CDR2 from the germline V gene are SQVTM and ANQGSEA. This CDR3 contains 15 residues. With 6 bases clipped from V and 4 bases from J, the junction kept 8 bases outside the gene matches. The chain's CDR3 is CSVGTSGGQADTQYF. In DNA form, the CDR3 reads TGCAGCGTAGGAACTAGCGGGGGGCAAGCAGATACGCAGTATTTT.

The DNA for the CDR3 is TGCAGCGTTGAGGGGGCGGCGGGGCCAGATACGCAGTATTTT. Its protein is CSVEGAAGPDTQYF. The chain recombines TRBV29-1 with TRBJ2-3; the D gene could be TRBD1 or TRBD2 (6 bases each). Trimming pared 3 bases from V and 4 bases from J, leaving 14 bases between. Germline V lookup: CDR1 SQVTM, CDR2 ANQGSEA. The CDR3 has 14 amino acids.

This sequence joins TRBV14 and TRBJ1-6; no clear D gene. V was pared by 3 bases and J by 14 bases, with 17 bases between. The germline V gene encodes CDR1 SGHDN and CDR2 FVKESK. The CDR3 is 14 amino acids. In DNA, the CDR3 is TGTGCCAGCAGCCAGAAGGCTTCCCAAAGATCCCTCCACTTT. Translated: CASSQKASQRSLHF.

In this sample, this clone is medium-sized. J is TRBJ1-1 and V is TRBV2; maybe TRBD1 (5 bases). Germline lookup yields CDR1 SNHLY and CDR2 FYNNEI. The V end was cut by 10 bases, the J end by 3 bases, with 15 bases between. There are 13 residues in the CDR3. The CDR3 region is CATLTEKDTEAFF. CDR3 DNA sequence: TGTGCCACCCTGACAGAGAAGGACACTGAAGCTTTCTTT.

The chain links TRBV7-8 to TRBJ2-5; 7 bases match TRBD1. The CDR3 extends over 16 amino acids. J gave up 1 base and V 0 bases, and 5 bases lay outside the gene matches. CDR1 and CDR2 (germline): SGHVS, FQNEAQ. The CDR3: CASSLAAGGGQETQYF. The CDR3 nucleotides read TGTGCCAGCAGCTTAGCGGCAGGGGGTGGCCAAGAGACCCAGTACTTC.

This rearrangement joins TRBV19 to TRBJ2-1; 10 bases are shared with TRBD2. This CDR3 comprises 15 residues. J was trimmed by 8 bases and V by 5 bases; bases with no gene match: 9. Germline CDR1 LNHDA, CDR2 SQIVND (reference sequence). The CDR3 nucleotides are TGTGCCAGTAGTCCGCCTAGCGGGAGTAACCATGAGCAGTTCTTC. The encoded protein is CASSPPSGSNHEQFF.

The count of this clone is one. This rearrangement joins TRBV6-4 to TRBJ2-4, with a weak D call TRBD1 (5 bases). The V gene's germline CDR1 is MRHNA and CDR2 SNTAGT. V shed 4 bases and J shed 0 bases, with 10 bases lying between them. The CDR3 runs to 15 residues. CDR3 residues: CASSVQGLAKNIQYF. The CDR3 nucleotides read TGTGCCAGCAGTGTTCAGGGCTTAGCCAAAAACATTCAGTACTTC.

The chain couples TRBV30 to TRBJ2-5, with a possible D match to TRBD1 (6 bases). Germline CDR1 and CDR2: GTSNPN and SVGIG (reference sequence). Trimming cost V 2 bases and J 5 bases, with 12 bases left between them. The CDR3 covers 13 residues. This chain's CDR3 is CAWSQGQVETQYF. For the CDR3, the DNA is TGTGCCTGGAGTCAGGGACAAGTCGAGACCCAGTACTTC. Looking up the rest from reference TRBV30 and TRBJ2-5 gives the full variable domain: SQTIHQWPATLVQPVGSPLSLECTVEGTSNPNLYWYRQAAGRGLQLLFYSVGIGQISSEVPQNLSASRPQDRQFILSSKKLLLSDSGFYLCAWSQGQVETQYFGPGTRLLVL.

The chain joins TRBV6-4 to TRBJ2-7; 7 bases align to TRBD2. Germline values: CDR1 MRHNA, CDR2 SNTAGT. V shed 4 bases and J 2 bases; nucleotides not matched to a gene: 5. This CDR3 spans 14 amino acids. The CDR3 nucleotides read TGTGCCAGCAGTGGGGAGCGGGGCCCCTACGAGCAGTACTTC. Its protein is CASSGERGPYEQYF.

The V gene is TRBV5-1, the J gene TRBJ2-5; TRBD2 matches at 8 bases. Germline V CDR1 and CDR2: SGHRS, YFSETQ. The CDR3 length is 13 residues. J lost 5 bases, V lost 4 bases, and 4 bases had no gene match. CDR3 amino acids: CASSPGLGETQYF. CDR3 nucleotide sequence: TGCGCCAGCAGCCCGGGACTAGGGGAGACCCAGTACTTC.

J is TRBJ2-1 and V is TRBV7-6, with D perhaps assigned TRBD1 or TRBD2 (5 bases each). Germline CDR1 and CDR2: SGHVS and FNYEAQ. Trimming took 5 bases from V and 6 from J, leaving 14 bases between them. The CDR3 has 14 residues. The CDR3 loop reads CASSLSTGPNEQFF. CDR3 DNA sequence: TGTGCCAGCAGCCTCTCGACGGGGCCCAATGAGCAGTTCTTC.

V is TRBV30 and J is TRBJ2-7; D gene ambiguous. Germline CDR1 and CDR2: GTSNPN and SVGIG (reference sequence). V lost 2 bases, J lost 2 bases, and 7 bases lay in between. This CDR3 is 12 amino acids long. The CDR3 nucleotides are TGTGCCTGGAGTACGGCCCCCTACGAGCAGTACTTC. It translates to CAWSTAPYEQYF.